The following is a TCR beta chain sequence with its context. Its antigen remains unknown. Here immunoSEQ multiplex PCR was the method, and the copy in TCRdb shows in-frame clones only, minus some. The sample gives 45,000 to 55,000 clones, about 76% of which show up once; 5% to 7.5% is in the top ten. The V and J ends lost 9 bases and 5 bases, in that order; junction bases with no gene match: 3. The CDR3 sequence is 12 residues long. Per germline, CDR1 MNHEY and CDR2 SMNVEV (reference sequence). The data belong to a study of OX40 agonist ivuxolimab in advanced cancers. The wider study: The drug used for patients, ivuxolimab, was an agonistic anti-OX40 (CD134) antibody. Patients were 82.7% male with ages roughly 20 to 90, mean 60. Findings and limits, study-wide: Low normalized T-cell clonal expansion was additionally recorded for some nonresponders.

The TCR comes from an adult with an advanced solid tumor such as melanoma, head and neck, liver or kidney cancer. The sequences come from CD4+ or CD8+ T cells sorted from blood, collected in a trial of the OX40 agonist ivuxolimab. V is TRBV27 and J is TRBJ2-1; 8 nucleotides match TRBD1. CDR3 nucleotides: TGTGCCAGTCAGGGGGCGAACAATGAGCAGTTCTTC. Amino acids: CASQGANNEQFF.